The rows below give T cell receptor beta chains drawn from one sample of a study of blood T cell repertoires in COVID-19. Generated by immunoSEQ multiplex PCR, the TCRdb table keeps only in-frame clones and is missing some. The sample lists around 160,000 clones, more than 80% seen once, with roughly 13% in the top ten. Sequences were obtained from peripheral blood. Source of these receptors: a young man with COVID-19, enrolled during active disease. Both conserved end residues are part of each CDR3. A D gene is named only where the DNA matches it firmly. Clone size is given for some rows only: seen once, a few or many times, or a class if the clone is expanded.

D	J	size	V	DNA	CDR3
.	TRBJ2-7	.	TRBV7-2	TGTGCCAGCAGCTCCCGCCCGGGAGCCAACGAGCAGTACTTC	CASSSRPGANEQYF
.	TRBJ2-7	.	TRBV28	TGTGCCAGCAGGATTACAGCAGCCTACGAGCAGTACTTC	CASRITAAYEQYF
TRBD2	TRBJ2-1	.	TRBV5-6	TGTGCCAGCAGCTTGGTATTCGGACTAGCCGGCTCCTACAATGAGCAGTTCTTC	CASSLVFGLAGSYNEQFF
.	TRBJ2-2	.	TRBV30	TGTGCCTGCTCGGATCGGGGTAACGGGAGAGGAACCGGGGAGCTGTTTTTT	CACSDRGNGRGTGELFF
.	TRBJ2-6	.	TRBV28	TGTGCCAGCAGTTTAGGTGGGCCCAGCTCTGGGGCCAACGTCCTGACTTTC	CASSLGGPSSGANVLTF
TRBD2	TRBJ2-1	.	TRBV7-2	TGTGCCAGCAGCCAAATCGCTAGCGGGAGTGAGCAGTTCTTC	CASSQIASGSEQFF
.	TRBJ1-3	.	TRBV4-1	TGCGCCAGCAGCCAGGGGAGGTTCGGAAACACCATATATTTT	CASSQGRFGNTIYF
TRBD1	TRBJ2-1	.	TRBV27	TGTGCCAGCAGTTTCTACTCCGGGACAGTCAATGAGCAGTTCTTC	CASSFYSGTVNEQFF
.	TRBJ2-5	.	TRBV2	TGTGCTTCGGGACTCCAAGAGACCCAGTACTTC	CASGLQETQYF
TRBD1	TRBJ2-1	.	TRBV4-3	TGCGCCAGCAGCCAAGATTGGGACAGGGCTTCAGATGAGCAGTTCTTC	CASSQDWDRASDEQFF
.	TRBJ2-1	.	TRBV6-5	TGTGCCAGCAGTTACTCGGTTGTTTCAGGGAACAATGAGCAGTTCTTC	CASSYSVVSGNNEQFF
TRBD1	TRBJ2-7	.	TRBV11-2	TGTGCCAGCAGCCGGGGACAGCGCTACGAGCAGTACTTC	CASSRGQRYEQYF
TRBD2	TRBJ2-7	.	TRBV28	TGTGCCACCTCCGGCCTGGGAGAGCTAGCGGGAGACTACGAGCAGTACTTC	CATSGLGELAGDYEQYF
TRBD1	TRBJ1-1	.	TRBV6-5	TGTGCCAGCAGCCTCTTGGACAGGGTGGATGAAGCTTTCTTT	CASSLLDRVDEAFF
TRBD1	TRBJ2-5	once	TRBV9	TGTGCCAGCAGCGTTGAGGGGGCGCGGGAGACCCAGTACTTC	CASSVEGARETQYF
.	TRBJ2-1	.	TRBV27	TGTGCCAGCAGGAATAGCGGACGACTTGGCGATGAGCAGTTCTTC	CASRNSGRLGDEQFF
.	TRBJ1-1	.	TRBV30	TGTGCCTGGAGTGTAGCAGGGAACACTGAAGCTTTCTTT	CAWSVAGNTEAFF
TRBD1	TRBJ1-5	.	TRBV5-8	TGTGCCAGCAGCCGGAACAGGGGGGCAAGCAATCAGCCCCAGCATTTT	CASSRNRGASNQPQHF
TRBD2	TRBJ2-2	once	TRBV29-1	TGCAGCGGTACTAGCGGGAGCCAAACCGGGGAGCTGTTTTTT	CSGTSGSQTGELFF
.	TRBJ1-6	.	TRBV3-1/TRBV3-2	TGTGCCAGCAGCCAATCGACAGACAGCTATAATTCACCCCTCCACTTT	CASSQSTDSYNSPLHF
TRBD2	TRBJ2-1	.	TRBV5-4	TGTGCCAGCAGCCTTACTAGCGGGAGCTACAATGAGCAGTTCTTC	CASSLTSGSYNEQFF
.	TRBJ2-3	.	TRBV28	TGTGCCAGCAACGCTGACGGGGTCACAGATACGCAGTATTTT	CASNADGVTDTQYF
.	TRBJ2-1	once	TRBV28	TGTGCCAGCAGTTTCCCCCGGAGGCCCTACAATGAGCAGTTCTTC	CASSFPRRPYNEQFF
TRBD1	TRBJ1-6	.	TRBV30	TGTGCCGGGACAGGGCGCTCCTATAATTCACCCCTCCACTTT	CAGTGRSYNSPLHF
.	TRBJ2-1	.	TRBV29-1	TGCAGCGTTCGGGGGGCACACAATGAGCAGTTCTTC	CSVRGAHNEQFF
TRBD1	TRBJ2-5	.	TRBV4-3	TGCGCCAGCAGCCAAGAGGGTGCAGGGGGGACCCAGTACTTC	CASSQEGAGGTQYF
.	TRBJ2-3	.	TRBV4-3	TGCGCCAGCAGCCGTGGACTACCGACCCCCACAGATACGCAGTATTTT	CASSRGLPTPTDTQYF
TRBD2	TRBJ2-5	.	TRBV5-4	TGTGCCAGCAGCAGGGGACTAGCGGGCCTACAAGAGACCCAGTACTTC	CASSRGLAGLQETQYF
.	TRBJ2-7	.	TRBV7-8	TGTGCCAGCAGCTCGCACAGGGTGCTGGGCTACGAGCAGTACTTC	CASSSHRVLGYEQYF
TRBD1	TRBJ1-4	.	TRBV28	TGTGCCAGCAGTTTATCCTTGTCAGGGGGTGAAAAACTGCTTTTT	CASSLSLSGGEKLLF
TRBD2	TRBJ2-2	.	TRBV4-2	TGTGCCAGCAGCCATTACCCCGGGACTAGCGGGAGGAAGAACACCGGGGAGCTGTTTTTT	CASSHYPGTSGRKNTGELFF
.	TRBJ2-1	.	TRBV7-9	TGTGCCAGCAGCTTGTCCTATGGGGGCGATGAGCAGTTCTTC	CASSLSYGGDEQFF
.	TRBJ2-7	.	TRBV5-1	TGCGCCAGCAGCTTGGCCGCAGGGGATAGCTCCTACGAGCAGTACTTC	CASSLAAGDSSYEQYF
.	TRBJ2-1	.	TRBV20-1	TGCAGTGCTAGAGATACGAGGGAGCAGTTCTTC	CSARDTREQFF
.	TRBJ2-7	.	TRBV5-6	TGTGCCAGCAGAATGCTCGCGGGACTGGGGGACGAGCAGTACTTC	CASRMLAGLGDEQYF
.	TRBJ1-5	.	TRBV4-3	TGCGCCAGCAGCCAAGATTTGATGGGGGGAGGTCAGCCCCAGCATTTT	CASSQDLMGGGQPQHF